This T cell receptor beta chain was sequenced in a study of human T cells and chemical hapten exposure. The time point: patch test 3, about 24 weeks after DPC sensitization. Treatment here: therapeutic diphenylcyclopropenone sensitization with weekly scalp DPC. MiXCR was run by TCRdb on the RACE reads, yielding one entry per CDR3 protein. The sample records approximately 160,000 distinct CDR3 sequences, roughly 25% being singletons. This TCR derives from a woman aged 18-29 years with alopecia areata. Some clones in this sample may be carry-over from other donors' samples. Sequencing used whole blood, obtained in connection with sensitization to the hapten diphenylcyclopropenone (DPC).

This chain's CDR3 is CASSEAGTGSSLTQYF. CDR3 DNA sequence: TGTGCCAGCAGCGAGGCCGGGACAGGGAGCAGCCTAACGCAGTATTTT. The rearrangement uses TRBV7-8 and TRBJ2-3, with 9 nucleotides matching TRBD1. CDR3 length: 16 amino acids. Germline CDR1 SGHVS, CDR2 FQNEAQ. V shed 5 bases, J shed 9 bases, and the junction held 15 bases outside the gene matches.